These 3 T cell receptor beta chains came from one sample sequenced in a study of T cells in Graves' hyperthyroidism and ophthalmopathy. Amplification of TCR beta CDR3 regions used RNA as the template. With the HTBI primer set, the TCR CDR3 went through a first round of RT-PCR. One entry per CDR3 protein, called by TCRdb with MiXCR from the multiplex PCR reads. Of 700,000 to 850,000 distinct CDR3 sequences listed, around 40% were seen once; the top ten hold 31%. Source material: blood. These receptors all come from a middle-aged woman with Graves' hyperthyroidism.

This clonotype was detected once. The chain carries TRBV15 and TRBJ2-7, with a tentative D call TRBD1 (6 bases). This CDR3 spans 16 amino acids. Trimming removed 0 bases at V and 0 bases at J, with 12 bases between. CDR1 is LNHNV and CDR2 is YYDKDF in the germline V gene (reference sequence). CDR3 in amino acids: CATSRDGTRSSYEQYF. The DNA for the CDR3 is TGTGCCACCAGCAGAGATGGGACACGGAGCTCCTACGAGCAGTACTTC.

The chain carries TRBV11-1 and TRBJ2-3, with TRBD2 as a possible D gene (6 bases). Germline CDR1 SGHAT, CDR2 FQDESV (reference sequence). V was trimmed by 3 bases and J by 5 bases, leaving 18 bases between them. There are 16 residues in the CDR3. CDR3 protein: CASSLGDGGRGDTQYF. CDR3 DNA: TGTGCCAGCAGCTTGGGGGATGGAGGGCGGGGAGATACGCAGTATTTT.

This clonotype was seen once. The germline gene is not matched at one end of the junction; a read error may be the cause. The V and J genes are TRBV11-2 and TRBJ2-7; D is unresolved. The CDR3 sequence is 14 residues long. The germline CDR1 and CDR2 sequences are SGHAT and FQNNGV. The CDR3 loop is CASSLQLPPYEQYF. The CDR3 DNA follows: TGCGCCAGCAGCTTGCAATTACCCCCCTACGAGCAGTACTTC.